This T cell receptor (beta chain) is drawn from a study of T-cell reconstitution after alpha-beta-depleted transplantation in children. A TCRbeta library incorporating unique molecular identifiers was prepared. TCRdb called the PCR reads again in MiXCR, with one record for every CDR3 protein. The table has a few hundred thousand distinct CDR3 sequences, 9% to 12% seen once. Germline V CDR1 and CDR2: MDHEN, SYDVKM. V shed 5 bases, J shed 0 bases, and the junction held 6 bases outside the gene matches. The CDR3 contains 16 residues. The source of this sequence is a human donor who donated a stem cell graft to a child with acute lymphoblastic leukemia. The gene calls are TRBV28 and TRBJ2-3; 9 bases are a match to TRBD1. The specimen comprised PBMCs from the stem cell graft donor, sampled from the stem cell graft. CDR3 protein: CASSARTGASTDTQYF. CDR3 DNA sequence: TGTGCCAGCAGTGCCAGGACAGGGGCTAGCACAGATACGCAGTATTTT.